This passage covers 25 T cell receptor beta chains from one sample sequenced in a study of blood T cell repertoires in COVID-19 (dated by TCRdb to the early 2020s). Library method: the immunoSEQ multiplex PCR assay. In its TCRdb copy, this immuneACCESS table keeps in-frame sequences only and misses some clones. Where compared with another copy, unresolved V genes explain less than half of these, and the others have no known cause. In this sample the table shows about 62,000 clones, roughly 86% of which occur a single time. The ten largest make up more than 1% of the sample. The sequenced material came from peripheral blood. The receptors were gathered from a man aged 70 or older with acute or convalescent COVID-19.

The rearrangement joins TRBV5-1 to TRBJ2-7; 11 bases align to TRBD1. CDR3 length: 13 residues. With V trimmed by 7 bases and J by 4 bases, 4 bases remained unmatched. Germline CDR1 is SGHRS and CDR2 is YFSETQ. CDR3 DNA sequence: TGCGCCAGCGGCCGGGACAGGGGGTACGAGCAGTACTTC. Translated: CASGRDRGYEQYF.

A single count supports this clone. The chain combines TRBV7-9 with TRBJ2-2; maybe TRBD2 (6 bases). Germline values: CDR1 SEHNR, CDR2 FQNEAQ (reference sequence). The length of the CDR3 is 15 residues. The CDR3 is CAYRGMITNTGELFF. The CDR3 DNA is TGTGCATATCGGGGGATGATCACGAACACCGGGGAGCTGTTTTTT.

V gene TRBV9 combines with J gene TRBJ2-4; D unclear. The CDR3 extends over 16 amino acids. V was clipped by 4 bases and J by 0 bases, with 14 bases between them. Germline assignment: CDR1 SGDLS and CDR2 YYNGEE. The CDR3 DNA reads as TGTGCCAGCAGCCCCACGTTCGGTGTAGCCAAAAACATTCAGTACTTC. Its protein is CASSPTFGVAKNIQYF.

The CDR3 here is CASIGQGGEKLFF. The CDR3 DNA sequence: TGTGCCAGTATCGGACAGGGTGGGGAAAAACTGTTTTTT. The chain links TRBV19 to TRBJ1-4; 8 positions agree with TRBD1. This CDR3 comprises 13 residues. Trimming took 7 bases from V and 8 from J; bases not matched to a gene: 6. Germline-derived CDR1 and CDR2 are LNHDA and SQIVND (reference sequence).

The chain links TRBV6-6 to TRBJ1-4; a possible D gene is TRBD1 (6 bases). Germline V CDR1 and CDR2: MNHNY, SVGAGI (reference sequence). The CDR3 runs to 15 residues. Trimming removed 7 bases at V and 4 bases at J, with 16 bases between. CDR3 nucleotides: TGTGCCAGCACCCCGTCCGACAGGCTTAATGAAAAACTGTTTTTT. As protein: CASTPSDRLNEKLFF.

The genes are TRBV28 and TRBJ2-6, with 8 positions matching TRBD2. In germline, CDR1 is MDHEN, CDR2 SYDVKM. Trimming at V came to 5 bases and at J to 2 bases, leaving 5 bases not matched to a gene. CDR3 length: 16 amino acids. The chain's CDR3 is CASSPSGGAGANVLTF. CDR3 DNA sequence: TGTGCCAGCAGTCCTTCGGGGGGGGCTGGGGCCAACGTCCTGACTTTC.

The chain uses TRBV4-1 and TRBJ1-5; D gene ambiguous. The germline gives CDR1 MGHRA, CDR2 YSYEKL. The CDR3 contains 13 residues. Deletions cut 2 bases from V and 11 bases from J, with 13 bases between. The DNA of the CDR3 is TGCGCCAGCAGCCAACCCCTGGGCGCGACCCAGCATTTT. As protein: CASSQPLGATQHF.

The rearrangement joins TRBV24-1 to TRBJ2-1; perhaps TRBD1 as D (6 bases). Trimming took off 4 bases at V and 13 bases at J, with 16 bases between the two ends. Germline-derived CDR1 and CDR2 are KGHDR and SFDVKD. The CDR3 consists of 13 residues. CDR3 bases: TGTGCCACCAGTGACCCCACTACAGGGTTTCAGTTCTTC. Translated, it gives CATSDPTTGFQFF.

This clone showed up just once. This chain joins TRBV18 and TRBJ2-1; D is perhaps TRBD1 (5 bases). V shed 1 base and J shed 9 bases, with 19 bases lying between them. This CDR3 comprises 16 residues. Germline assignment: CDR1 KGHSH and CDR2 LQKENI. In DNA, the CDR3 is TGTGCCAGCTCACCACTGATTCGGCAGGGTAAAGGTGAGCAGTTCTTC. This sequence encodes CASSPLIRQGKGEQFF.

The chain recombines TRBV12-5 with TRBJ2-2, with TRBD1 matching over 9 bases. Looked up from germline, CDR1 is LGHNT and CDR2 is FRNRAP. This CDR3 comprises 15 residues. The V segment lost 5 bases and the J segment 3 bases; nucleotides outside the gene matches: 4. CDR3: CASGLGQGYTGELFF. CDR3 sequence (DNA): TGTGCTAGTGGTCTAGGACAGGGGTACACCGGGGAGCTGTTTTTT.

V is TRBV7-9 and J is TRBJ2-3; TRBD2 aligns across 7 bases. This CDR3 has 14 amino acids. The trim removed 4 bases at V and 2 bases at J, leaving 3 bases unmatched. Per the germline V gene, CDR1 is SEHNR and CDR2 is FQNEAQ (reference sequence). The CDR3 nucleotides read TGTGCCAGCAGCTCTAGCGGATTCACAGATACGCAGTATTTT. This codes for CASSSSGFTDTQYF.

This clone appeared a single time. The rearrangement joins TRBV6-5 to TRBJ1-2; D possibly corresponds to TRBD1 (6 bases). Trimming removed 6 bases at V and 4 bases at J, with 12 bases between. Germline V lookup: CDR1 MNHEY, CDR2 SVGAGI. The CDR3 sequence is 13 residues long. The CDR3 reads CASRDTGFYGYTF. The CDR3 region has the DNA TGTGCCAGCAGGGATACAGGGTTCTATGGCTACACCTTC.

The chain recombines TRBV28 with TRBJ2-5, with 9 bases matching TRBD1. The V segment lost 2 bases and the J segment 0 bases; nucleotides outside the gene matches: 4. There are 16 residues in the CDR3. CDR1 MDHEN and CDR2 SYDVKM come from the germline V gene. The CDR3 reads CASSLGTGMYQETQYF. The CDR3, as DNA: TGTGCCAGCAGTTTAGGGACAGGGATGTACCAAGAGACCCAGTACTTC.

The rearrangement joins TRBV4-1 to TRBJ2-7; D is perhaps TRBD2 (6 bases). The V gene lost 4 bases and the J gene lost 4 bases, with 20 bases spanning the gap. The CDR3 has 16 residues. The germline V gene encodes CDR1 MGHRA and CDR2 YSYEKL. The CDR3 is CASSREAGPTPYEQYF. CDR3 in DNA: TGCGCCAGCAGCCGCGAGGCGGGACCTACCCCGTACGAGCAGTACTTC.

The V call is TRBV3-1 (or the pseudogene TRBV3-2), the J call TRBJ2-7; D might be TRBD2 (5 bases). The CDR3 totals 17 residues. V lost 5 bases and J lost 4, with 24 bases in between. The germline gives CDR1 LGHDT, CDR2 YNNKEL (reference sequence). The CDR3: CASSALTFGLQIYEQYF. CDR3 nucleotide sequence: TGTGCCAGCAGCGCCCTGACCTTCGGACTGCAGATTTACGAGCAGTACTTC.

The CDR3 is CASSQAWGLNTEAFF. The CDR3 region has the DNA TGCGCCAGCAGCCAAGCGTGGGGGCTGAACACTGAAGCTTTCTTT. The V call is TRBV4-1, the J call TRBJ1-1; tentatively, D is TRBD1 (6 bases). CDR3 length: 15 residues. V lost 1 base to trimming and J lost 0 bases, with 9 bases between them. Germline assignment: CDR1 MGHRA and CDR2 YSYEKL.

In this sample, this clone turned up a few times. The rearrangement uses TRBV10-3 and TRBJ1-2, with 7 bases lining up with TRBD1. The CDR3 runs to 12 residues. Per germline, CDR1 ENHRY and CDR2 SYGVKD. V shed 5 bases, J shed 6 bases, and the junction held 3 bases outside the gene matches. The CDR3 DNA is TGTGCCATCAGTTCAACAGGGGATGGCTACACCTTC. Residues: CAISSTGDGYTF.

The chain combines TRBV30 with TRBJ1-1; D gene ambiguous. Trimming left V 2 bases short and J 3 bases short, with 4 bases between. The CDR3 extends over 11 amino acids. Germline CDR1 GTSNPN, CDR2 SVGIG (reference sequence). The CDR3: CAWSRDTEAFF. The CDR3 nucleotides are TGTGCCTGGAGTCGAGACACTGAAGCTTTCTTT.

The genes are TRBV7-8 and TRBJ2-3, with a weak D call TRBD1 (5 bases). Trimming stripped 5 bases from V and 4 bases from J, with 22 bases between. CDR1 SGHVS and CDR2 FQNEAQ come from the germline V gene. The CDR3 has 17 residues. This CDR3 is CASSLPNRQLPADTQYF. Written as DNA, the CDR3 is TGTGCCAGCAGCCTACCAAATCGACAGCTCCCAGCAGATACGCAGTATTTT.

V gene TRBV25-1 combines with J gene TRBJ1-6; 7 bases align to TRBD1. This CDR3 has 13 residues. The junction had 5 bases not matched to a gene; V was cut back by 7 bases and J by 8 bases. Per germline, CDR1 MGHDK and CDR2 SYGVNS. CDR3 bases: TGTGCCAGCACCAAGGGACAGTATTCACCCCTCCACTTT. Translating it yields CASTKGQYSPLHF.

The chain recombines TRBV9 with TRBJ1-1; the D gene is possibly TRBD1 (6 bases). V was pared by 0 bases and J by 11 bases, with 26 bases between. This CDR3 is built from 17 residues. Germline CDR1 SGDLS, CDR2 YYNGEE. The CDR3 DNA is TGTGCCAGCAGCGTAGAGCTGTTGACATGGGACACCTCCACCGCTTTCTTT. It is translated as CASSVELLTWDTSTAFF.

The chain uses TRBV5-5 and TRBJ2-7; D may be TRBD2 (6 bases). V shed 0 bases and J shed 5 bases, with 9 bases lying between them. The length of the CDR3 is 13 residues. CDR1 is SGHKS and CDR2 is YYEKEE in the germline V gene (reference sequence). The CDR3 DNA reads as TGTGCCAGCAGCTTGGTTGGCGGGAACGAGCAGTACTTC. This encodes CASSLVGGNEQYF.

The genes are TRBV10-3 and TRBJ2-5; a weak D match, TRBD2 (6 bases). Germline V gene data show CDR1 as ENHRY and CDR2 as SYGVKD. Trimming cost V 9 bases and J 4 bases, with 15 bases left between them. This CDR3 contains 13 residues. CDR3 protein: CAMAGYSGETQYF. The CDR3 nucleotides are TGTGCCATGGCCGGGTATAGCGGAGAGACCCAGTACTTC.

This clone showed up just a few times. This chain links TRBV5-4 with TRBJ2-2; TRBD1 is a possible D gene (6 bases). CDR1 is SGHNT and CDR2 is YYREEE in the germline V gene (reference sequence). The V gene lost 4 bases and the J gene lost 6 bases, with 22 bases spanning the gap. This CDR3 has 17 amino acids. CDR3 sequence: CASSPSQGMASAGELFF. The CDR3 coding sequence is TGTGCCAGCAGCCCTTCACAGGGTATGGCGTCCGCCGGGGAGCTGTTTTTT.

Comments on this clone: At one boundary the junction diverges from the germline segment, which might be a read error. The V call is TRBV7-7, the J call TRBJ2-5; TRBD2 agrees at 9 bases. The CDR3 has 15 residues. Germline V gene sequence: CDR1 SSHAT, CDR2 FNYEAQ (reference sequence). The CDR3 DNA reads as TGTGCTAGCAGCTTGGGTAGACTAGCGGAAGAGACCCAGTACTTC. Encoded protein: CASSLGRLAEETQYF.